The 25 T cell receptor beta chains in this list originate from one sample, sequenced in a study of cytomegalovirus exposure and HLA in healthy donors. Some clones are missing from TCRdb's copy, which holds only in-frame ones; the method was immunoSEQ multiplex PCR. This table holds some 150,000 clones, about nine tenths found once. The sequenced material came from PBMCs. These receptors came from a young man in good health and CMV-seropositive.

This chain connects TRBV5-4 to TRBJ1-5, with D possibly TRBD1 on 5 matching bases. Germline-derived CDR1 and CDR2 are SGHNT and YYREEE (reference sequence). This CDR3 contains 15 residues. The V end was cut by 0 bases, the J end by 4 bases, with 11 bases between. CDR3 DNA sequence: TGTGCCAGCAGCTTGGACGGGGGGAGGAATCAGCCCCAGCATTTT. Amino acid sequence: CASSLDGGRNQPQHF.

The J gene is TRBJ1-4, the V gene TRBV6-6; D remains unclear. The CDR3 has 15 residues. V was cut by 3 bases and J by 7 bases, with 15 bases left in between. Germline CDR1 and CDR2: MNHNY and SVGAGI (reference sequence). CDR3 sequence reads: CASSYSTGLAEKLFF. In DNA form, the CDR3 reads TGTGCCAGCAGTTATAGTACTGGCTTAGCTGAAAAACTGTTTTTT.

The V and J genes are TRBV6-6 and TRBJ2-2; 7 bases match TRBD2. From germline, CDR1 is MNHNY and CDR2 SVGAGI (reference sequence). The CDR3 totals 15 residues. J lost 6 bases, V lost 2 bases, and 6 bases had no gene match. The CDR3 DNA follows: TGTGCCAGCAGTTACGTCCCTCGGGGGGCCGGGGAGCTGTTTTTT. Protein sequence: CASSYVPRGAGELFF.

The chain has TRBV6-1 and TRBJ2-7, with 9 bases fitting TRBD1. This CDR3 is 17 amino acids long. Germline CDR1 MNHNS, CDR2 SASEGT. The trim removed 4 bases at V and 2 bases at J, leaving 12 bases unmatched. The CDR3 nucleotides are TGTGCCAGCAGTGGACCAACCGCGGGACAGGGCACCTACGAGCAGTACTTC. This gives the protein CASSGPTAGQGTYEQYF.

The V gene is TRBV9, the J gene TRBJ1-2; no clear D gene. CDR3 length: 15 amino acids. Germline CDR1 reads SGDLS; CDR2 reads YYNGEE. The germline V and J ends were trimmed by 4 bases and 8 bases, with 21 bases remaining between them. The CDR3 here is CASSSDWRVSPGYTF. CDR3 sequence (DNA): TGTGCCAGCAGCTCGGATTGGAGGGTCTCTCCAGGCTACACCTTC. Combining the CDR3 with reference TRBV9 and TRBJ1-2 gives the whole variable domain DSGVTQTPKHLITATGQRVTLRCSPRSGDLSVYWYQQSLDQGLQFLIQYYNGEERAKGNILERFSAQQFPDLHSELNLSSLELGDSALYFCASSSDWRVSPGYTFGSGTRLTVV.

The rearrangement joins TRBV18 to TRBJ1-1; D is undetermined. The length of the CDR3 is 16 residues. Germline V CDR1 and CDR2: KGHSH, LQKENI. V was trimmed by 6 bases and J by 6 bases, leaving 23 bases between them. CDR3 in amino acids: CASSPSTRAFGAEAFF. As DNA, the CDR3 is TGTGCCAGCTCTCCTTCTACGAGGGCCTTCGGCGCTGAAGCTTTCTTT.

The genes are TRBV4-3 and TRBJ2-3; D remains unclear. Per germline, CDR1 LGHNA and CDR2 YSLEER. Trimming removed 6 bases at V and 2 bases at J, with 24 bases between. This CDR3 has 18 amino acids. CDR3 in DNA: TGCGCCAGCAGTCGATCTACGCTCAGAGGAGCGCTCACAGATACGCAGTATTTT. This sequence encodes CASSRSTLRGALTDTQYF.

The chain couples TRBV7-9 to TRBJ1-5; possible D gene TRBD1, 5 bases. Per the germline V gene, CDR1 is SEHNR and CDR2 is FQNEAQ (reference sequence). V gave up 5 bases and J gave up 5 bases, with 19 bases separating them. There are 16 residues in the CDR3. In DNA form, the CDR3 reads TGTGCCAGCAGCAAAGCAGGGTGGGAAGCCGATCAGCCCCAGCATTTT. Residues: CASSKAGWEADQPQHF.

The chain carries TRBV6-5 and TRBJ2-7; tentative D call: TRBD1 (6 bases). Germline CDR1 MNHEY, CDR2 SVGAGI. V lost 2 bases, J lost 3 bases, and 8 bases lay in between. There are 13 residues in the CDR3. This CDR3 reads CASSYQGNYEQYF. The CDR3 DNA reads as TGTGCCAGCAGTTACCAGGGGAACTACGAGCAGTACTTC.

The rearrangement links TRBV2 to TRBJ1-1; possible D gene TRBD1, 5 bases. V was pared by 10 bases and J by 3 bases, with 15 bases between. The germline V gene encodes CDR1 SNHLY and CDR2 FYNNEI. The CDR3 runs 13 residues. CDR3 nucleotide sequence: TGTGCCAACTCAGGGTTGATTGACACTGAAGCTTTCTTT. It yields the protein CANSGLIDTEAFF.

This rearrangement joins TRBV28 to TRBJ2-5; D may be TRBD1 (6 bases). Germline V gene sequence: CDR1 MDHEN, CDR2 SYDVKM. V shed 3 bases and J shed 4 bases, with 12 bases lying between them. The CDR3 contains 14 residues. The CDR3 bases are TGTGCCAGCAGTTTCGCCATACAGGGAGAGACCCAGTACTTC. It codes for CASSFAIQGETQYF.

This sequence joins TRBV27 and TRBJ2-3; maybe TRBD2 (5 bases). The CDR3 covers 16 residues. Germline assignment: CDR1 MNHEY and CDR2 SMNVEV (reference sequence). V lost 7 bases and J 0 bases, leaving 17 bases between the germline ends. CDR3 residues: CASNVGVRTSTDTQYF. The DNA of the CDR3 is TGTGCCAGCAATGTGGGAGTCCGCACTAGCACAGATACGCAGTATTTT.

This rearrangement joins TRBV18 to TRBJ1-1, with D possibly TRBD1 on 6 matching bases. The germline CDR1 and CDR2 sequences are KGHSH and LQKENI. Trimming cost V 1 base and J 8 bases, with 14 bases left between them. The CDR3 runs to 14 residues. The CDR3 nucleotides are TGTGCCAGCTCACCACGGACAGCGGCATCCGAAGCTTTCTTT. Its protein is CASSPRTAASEAFF.

The V and J genes are TRBV5-1 and TRBJ1-1, with 9 bases that match TRBD1. The V and J ends lost 0 bases and 0 bases, in that order; junction bases with no gene match: 9. In germline, CDR1 is SGHRS, CDR2 YFSETQ. CDR3 length equals 18 residues. The DNA for the CDR3 is TGCGCCAGCAGCTTGGGGGCGAGGGACAGGGTAGTGAACACTGAAGCTTTCTTT. Its translation is CASSLGARDRVVNTEAFF.

This clone has just one count. The chain is built from TRBV6-1 and TRBJ2-7, with a tentative D call TRBD1 (5 bases). Germline V gene sequence: CDR1 MNHNS, CDR2 SASEGT. Deletions cut 6 bases from V and 5 bases from J, with 14 bases between. The CDR3 runs 13 residues. The CDR3 DNA sequence: TGTGCCAGCAGGAGCCAGGGTGGTGACGAGCAGTACTTC. Its translation: CASRSQGGDEQYF.

The chain carries TRBV6-5 and TRBJ2-1, with D maybe TRBD1 (6 bases). Germline CDR1 and CDR2: MNHEY and SVGAGI. The CDR3 is 16 residues long. V lost 2 bases and J 2 bases, leaving 13 bases between the germline ends. In DNA, the CDR3 is TGTGCCAGCAGTTACGTAGGCAGGGGAACCTACAATGAGCAGTTCTTC. Residues: CASSYVGRGTYNEQFF.

The chain couples TRBV5-8 to TRBJ2-7; the D is unclear. This CDR3 region has 12 residues. The germline V gene encodes CDR1 SGHTS and CDR2 YDEGEE. V was cut by 2 bases and J by 9 bases, with 12 bases left in between. The CDR3 spells CASSFEPSRQYF. The CDR3 region has the DNA TGTGCCAGCAGCTTCGAACCGAGTCGGCAGTACTTC.

The V gene is TRBV5-4, the J gene TRBJ2-7, with D hard to call. The CDR3 is made up of 16 amino acids. In germline, CDR1 is SGHNT, CDR2 YYREEE (reference sequence). V dropped 4 bases and J dropped 0 bases, with 17 bases sitting between them. The CDR3 protein is CASSPSDSHLSYEQYF. The CDR3 nucleotides are TGTGCCAGCAGCCCCTCCGACTCTCACCTCTCCTACGAGCAGTACTTC.

This clone occurred once. The chain carries TRBV29-1 and TRBJ1-2; unclear D gene. Germline CDR1 is SQVTM and CDR2 is ANQGSEA. CDR3 length: 12 residues. V lost 7 bases and J lost 3, with 12 bases in between. CDR3 residues: CSGQLGDYGYTF. CDR3 DNA: TGCAGCGGCCAATTGGGAGACTATGGCTACACCTTC.

This clone is a singleton in its sample. This chain uses TRBV4-1 with TRBJ2-7; no clear D. V was clipped by 0 bases and J by 5 bases, with 8 bases between them. Germline V gives CDR1 MGHRA, CDR2 YSYEKL. The CDR3 has 13 residues. This CDR3 reads CASSQDSLHEQYF. CDR3 bases: TGCGCCAGCAGCCAAGATTCACTGCACGAGCAGTACTTC.

V usage is TRBV28 and J usage is TRBJ1-2; D unresolved. Looked up from germline, CDR1 is MDHEN and CDR2 is SYDVKM. This CDR3 is 11 amino acids long. Trimming removed 2 bases at V and 8 bases at J, with 6 bases between. The CDR3 region is CASSLNLGYTF. The CDR3 DNA is TGTGCCAGCAGTTTAAATCTAGGCTACACCTTC.

J is TRBJ2-7 and V is TRBV20-1; D call uncertain. CDR3 length: 8 amino acids. V was trimmed by 5 bases and J by 11 bases, leaving 7 bases between them. In germline, CDR1 is DFQATT, CDR2 SNEGSKA (reference sequence). CDR3 sequence reads: CSASPEYF. The CDR3 DNA is TGCAGTGCTTCCCCGGAGTACTTC.

The chain recombines TRBV28 with TRBJ1-3; possibly TRBD1 for D (6 bases). The ends were cut back, 8 bases at V and 2 bases at J, with 13 bases in the middle. Germline V gene sequence: CDR1 MDHEN, CDR2 SYDVKM. The CDR3 loop spans 14 amino acids. Here the CDR3 DNA reads TGTGCCAGCCGTCCGGGACACGCTGGAAACACCATATATTTT. As protein: CASRPGHAGNTIYF.

The rearrangement uses TRBV7-9 and TRBJ1-2; TRBD1 aligns across 7 bases. After removal of 5 bases from V and 5 bases from J, the junction contained 11 bases not matched to a gene. There are 15 residues in the CDR3. Looked up from germline, CDR1 is SEHNR and CDR2 is FQNEAQ (reference sequence). CDR3 amino acids: CASSPGQSFWYGYTF. CDR3 in DNA: TGTGCCAGCAGCCCGGGACAGAGCTTTTGGTATGGCTACACCTTC.

The rearrangement links TRBV27 to TRBJ2-2; TRBD2 might be the D (6 bases). V lost 2 bases and J lost 6, with 10 bases in between. This CDR3 comprises 14 residues. Per germline, CDR1 MNHEY and CDR2 SMNVEV (reference sequence). The CDR3 loop is CASSLDWEAGELFF. The DNA for the CDR3 is TGTGCCAGCAGTTTAGACTGGGAGGCCGGGGAGCTGTTTTTT.